This TCR beta chain emerged from a study of blood T cell repertoires in COVID-19. Study-level background: COVID-19 samples, acute and convalescent, were from the United States, Italy and Spain.

Clinical histories supplied by participants themselves formed the basis of cohort assignment. All recovered Cohort 3 donors got two negative PCRs, got clearance, or saw symptom resolution. The CDR3 is 13 amino acids. In germline, CDR1 is LGHNA, CDR2 YNFKEQ. Trimming took off 1 base at V and 1 base at J, with 4 bases between the two ends. Only in-frame clones appear in the TCRdb table, and some are missing; sequencing was by immunoSEQ multiplex PCR. The sample lists 250,000 to 300,000 clones; 65% to 90% were seen once. Sequenced material: PBMCs or T cells enriched from blood (not recorded which). This rearrangement joins TRBV4-2 to TRBJ2-5, with unresolved D. This TCR was recovered from a man aged 18 to 30 who had recovered from COVID-19. The CDR3 reads CASSQGLQETQYF. The DNA of the CDR3 is TGTGCCAGCAGCCAAGGTCTCCAAGAGACCCAGTACTTC.